This TCR beta chain was identified in a study of shared clonotypes between healthy human individuals. Using immunoSEQ multiplex PCR, the repertoire was profiled, and TCRdb retains in-frame clones only, with some absent. The repertoire holds about 2.4 million clones, with 85% to 95% as singletons. Findings of the study overall: Researchers found naive subsets generally carried larger estimated richness than memory subsets.

A word on this clone: The antigen remains undetermined.

The CDR3 spans 15 residues. The V and J ends lost 8 bases and 0 bases respectively, with 14 bases between them. Germline CDR1 reads MNHEY; CDR2 reads SVGAGI. Sequences were obtained from naive CD4+ T cells sorted from blood. Subset indicated: CD45RA+ positively selected. This clonotype was sampled from a man younger than 35 in good health. The chain links TRBV6-5 to TRBJ1-3; D remains unclear. CDR3 in amino acids: CASRTGTSSGNTIYF. The CDR3 region has the DNA TGTGCCAGCCGGACGGGTACCTCCTCTGGAAACACCATATATTTT.